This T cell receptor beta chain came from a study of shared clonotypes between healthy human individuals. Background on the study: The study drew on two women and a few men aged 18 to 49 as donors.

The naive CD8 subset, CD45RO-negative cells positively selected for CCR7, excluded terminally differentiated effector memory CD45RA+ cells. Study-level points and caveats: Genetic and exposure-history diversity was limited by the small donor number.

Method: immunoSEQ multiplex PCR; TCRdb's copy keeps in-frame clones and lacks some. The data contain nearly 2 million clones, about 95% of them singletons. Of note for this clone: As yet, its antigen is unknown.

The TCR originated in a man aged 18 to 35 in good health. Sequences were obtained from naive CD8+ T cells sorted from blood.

CDR3 in amino acids: CAISVTGQRTEAFF. The CDR3 nucleotides are TGTGCCATCAGCGTGACAGGGCAACGCACTGAAGCTTTCTTT. The chain is built from TRBV10-3 and TRBJ1-1; 7 nucleotides align to TRBD1. In germline, CDR1 is ENHRY, CDR2 SYGVKD. CDR3 length: 14 amino acids. J was trimmed by 4 bases and V by 6 bases; bases with no gene match: 8.